The 12 T cell receptor beta chains listed next were all sequenced from one sample in a study of shared clonotypes between healthy human individuals. Measured with immunoSEQ multiplex PCR; TCRdb has only the in-frame clones, and not every one. The sample holds about half a million clones, 78% seen once. Sequenced sample: PBMCs. Receptor source: a woman in her 40s in good health. Some clones in this sample may be carry-over from other donors' samples.

This chain connects TRBV19 to TRBJ2-5; 9 nucleotides align to TRBD2. Germline lookup yields CDR1 LNHDA and CDR2 SQIVND (reference sequence). The V and J ends lost 6 bases and 2 bases, in that order; junction bases with no gene match: 7. The CDR3 has 15 residues. CDR3: CASSPGLAQQETQYF. The CDR3 DNA follows: TGTGCCAGTAGCCCTGGACTAGCGCAGCAAGAGACCCAGTACTTC.

This rearrangement joins TRBV4-2 to TRBJ2-2; the D is unclear. The CDR3 totals 15 residues. Germline values: CDR1 LGHNA, CDR2 YNFKEQ. V was cut by 2 bases and J by 4 bases, with 11 bases left in between. For the CDR3, the DNA is TGTGCCAGCAGCCAAACCCTCATATCCACCGGGGAGCTGTTTTTT. Residues: CASSQTLISTGELFF.

The chain joins TRBV27 to TRBJ2-3, with 10 bases identical to TRBD2. This CDR3 has 18 amino acids. Germline V gives CDR1 MNHEY, CDR2 SMNVEV (reference sequence). V shed 3 bases, J shed 1 base, and the junction held 10 bases outside the gene matches. CDR3 in DNA: TGTGCCAGCAGTTTCACTAGCGGGATTATCACTGGCACAGATACGCAGTATTTT. Translation gives CASSFTSGIITGTDTQYF.

This clone was found once. The V gene is TRBV18, the J gene TRBJ2-5; 10 bases align to TRBD2. Per germline, CDR1 KGHSH and CDR2 LQKENI. This CDR3 is built from 16 residues. The ends lost 1 base at V and 5 bases at J; junction bases unmatched: 7. The CDR3 loop is CASSPLFLAGVETQYF. The CDR3 DNA reads as TGTGCCAGCTCACCACTGTTCCTAGCGGGAGTTGAGACCCAGTACTTC.

The V and J genes are TRBV2 and TRBJ2-7; D not certain. Trimming left V 4 bases short and J 3 bases short, with 16 bases between. This CDR3 contains 15 residues. Germline CDR1 SNHLY, CDR2 FYNNEI. Here the CDR3 reads CASSGLRVLNYEQYF. CDR3 coding DNA: TGTGCCAGCAGTGGTCTTCGGGTACTCAACTACGAGCAGTACTTC.

CDR3 region: CASSILISYEQYF. In DNA, the CDR3 is TGTGCCAGCAGTATTCTAATCTCCTACGAGCAGTACTTC. The chain couples TRBV28 to TRBJ2-7; D gene ambiguous. Germline V gene data show CDR1 as MDHEN and CDR2 as SYDVKM. V was clipped by 5 bases and J by 0 bases, with 8 bases between them. The CDR3 has 13 amino acids.

The chain carries TRBV19 and TRBJ2-7, with D possibly matching TRBD2 (6 bases). From germline, CDR1 is LNHDA and CDR2 SQIVND (reference sequence). V lost 5 bases and J 2 bases, leaving 16 bases between the germline ends. The CDR3 is made up of 15 amino acids. CDR3 nucleotides: TGTGCCAGTAGTTTTGGAGGAGGGAGAACCTACGAGCAGTACTTC. Translating gives CASSFGGGRTYEQYF.

The chain carries TRBV28 and TRBJ1-2, with D unresolved. From germline, CDR1 is MDHEN and CDR2 SYDVKM. The CDR3 loop spans 13 amino acids. Trimming stripped 3 bases from V and 7 bases from J, with 12 bases between. CDR3 amino acids: CASSFSGGLGYTF. CDR3 sequence (DNA): TGTGCCAGCAGTTTCTCAGGTGGACTTGGCTACACCTTC.

For the CDR3, the DNA is TGTGCCAGCAGCCCAGGAATTCTAGCGGGAGTCCGGGGAGAGACCCAGTACTTC. Translating gives CASSPGILAGVRGETQYF. The V and J genes are TRBV14 and TRBJ2-5; 10 nucleotides align to TRBD2. The CDR3 has 18 residues. Germline CDR1 reads SGHDN; CDR2 reads FVKESK. V dropped 4 bases and J dropped 4; count of bases not matched to a gene: 15.

CDR3 amino acids: CASSFWGNGELFF. The DNA of the CDR3 is TGTGCCAGCAGTTTTTGGGGAAACGGGGAGCTGTTTTTT. The rearrangement uses TRBV28 and TRBJ2-2; D remains ambiguous. Per germline, CDR1 MDHEN and CDR2 SYDVKM. V lost 3 bases, J lost 7 bases, and 9 bases lay in between. This CDR3 region has 13 residues.

The chain uses TRBV28 and TRBJ2-1; 7 bases are shared with TRBD1. V lost 3 bases, J lost 6 bases, and 8 bases stayed unmatched. CDR1 and CDR2 (germline): MDHEN, SYDVKM. The CDR3 sequence is 15 residues long. The CDR3 sequence: CASSFDLGTVNEQFF. In DNA form, the CDR3 reads TGTGCCAGCAGTTTTGACTTAGGGACAGTCAATGAGCAGTTCTTC.

In its sample, this clone was seen once. This chain joins TRBV28 and TRBJ1-1; possibly TRBD1 for D (6 bases). Germline CDR1 and CDR2: MDHEN and SYDVKM. The CDR3 is 17 amino acids. Trimming stripped 6 bases from V and 3 bases from J, with 23 bases between. The CDR3 DNA sequence: TGTGCCAGCAGCCTTACTGACAGGACGTATAGGTACACTGAAGCTTTCTTT. Its translation is CASSLTDRTYRYTEAFF.